One TCR beta chain is described in this entry. There is no known antigen for this receptor. The input lacks base qualities; no much larger clone sits a single base away. In the prospective study, participants were roughly 18 to 95 years old, resided in approximately 22 geographic areas of the United States, and were enrolled through a virtual design. In the prospective study, participants were assigned to cohorts based on the clinical history participants reported in a screening survey and a study questionnaire. Mobile phlebotomists in the prospective study collected whole blood, serum and a nasopharyngeal or oropharyngeal swab from every participant. Participants in the prospective study had the option to provide additional blood draws and questionnaires over an approximately 2-month period. Prospective study blood samples were shipped either frozen or at room temperature before DNA extraction.

CDR3 length: 15 amino acids, cysteine to phenylalanine. Only CDR3 DNA remains: 45 bases, in frame from the first base. The germline V gene supplies CDR1 KGHSH and CDR2 LQKENI. V is cut by 2 bases and J by 1 base, and the space between the germline ends is 8 bases. The source of the sample is a study of blood T cell repertoires in COVID-19 (TCRdb year 2020). Regarding the study in general: Collaborator samples came from the United States, Italy and Spain and covered acute and convalescent phases of COVID-19. The prospective study material was composed of cDNA or gDNA derived from T cells, B-cell-depleted T cells, or PBMCs. Deeply sampled blood TCRbeta repertoires from subjects exposed to, actively infected with, or recovered from COVID-19 were included in the dataset. The repertoires were released in a freely available public database meant as a resource for research on the immune response to SARS-CoV-2. Samples were obtained from the ongoing ImmuneRACE study (first 160 participants) and from about 1,300 subjects provided by 6 global collaborators. Sample metadata almost always included a de-identified subject ID, COVID-19 status, age in years and sex. HLA class I and class II types, where available, came from metadata supplied by the sample provider rather than from assay-based typing. The research as a whole found: How much clinical and demographic metadata was included differed by source and by participant, and the metadata was provided uncurated.

TCRbeta CDR3 regions were amplified from genomic DNA using the immunoSEQ Assay, a bias-controlled multiplex PCR. In the paper's pipeline: Within the assay, amplification of reference gene primers was used to estimate how many nucleated cells each sample contained. To quantify the absolute abundance of each unique TCRbeta CDR3 rearrangement, sequence reads were collapsed and filtered. For each sample, productive Simpson clonality was calculated as the square root of Simpson's diversity index across productive rearrangements. As stored in TCRdb, this immuneACCESS dataset retains in-frame rearrangements with V and J assigned. A fraction of the clones does not appear; measured against another copy, unresolved V genes explain less than half of the discrepancy, and the remainder lacks a known reason. Clone size and the V and J calls come from that table; the DNA yielded D and trimming. Present in this sample are about 190,000 clones, around 88% of which were seen just once. The ten largest clones capture about 6% of the sample.

The TCR was taken from a man aged 40-49 years with acute COVID-19. The chain joins TRBV18 to TRBJ1-4; the D gene cannot be named for sure. The sample comprised PBMCs or T cells enriched from blood (not recorded which). The CDR3 reads CASSPSRETNEKLFF. The DNA sequence reads TGTGCCAGCTCACCATCGAGGGAAACTAATGAAAAACTGTTTTTT.